Following are 25 T cell receptor beta chains from one sample sequenced in a study of cytomegalovirus exposure and HLA in healthy donors. Libraries were prepared by immunoSEQ multiplex PCR; TCRdb keeps only in-frame clonotypes and omits some of them. Altogether about 120,000 clones are present, more than 75% being singletons, with the ten largest covering 2% to 2.5%. The specimen was PBMCs. The receptors here all came from a woman aged 25 to 39 in good health and CMV-seronegative.

The chain has TRBV4-1 and TRBJ2-1, with 7 bases aligning to TRBD1. The CDR3 extends over 15 amino acids. V shed 4 bases and J 7 bases; nucleotides not matched to a gene: 10. Germline CDR1 is MGHRA and CDR2 is YSYEKL. This CDR3 reads CASSPRGQLLNEQFF. DNA of the CDR3: TGCGCCAGCAGCCCAAGGGGGCAGCTCTTGAATGAGCAGTTCTTC.

The chain is built from TRBV6-1 and TRBJ2-3; 9 nucleotides agree with TRBD2. Germline CDR1 is MNHNS and CDR2 is SASEGT. Trimming removed 7 bases from V and 6 bases from J; junction bases left unmatched: 8. The CDR3 is 14 amino acids. CDR3 in DNA: TGTGCCAGCAAGTTAGCGGGGGTCCAGGATACGCAGTATTTT. It is translated as CASKLAGVQDTQYF.

J is TRBJ2-1 and V is TRBV6-1, with no clear D. Germline V gene sequence: CDR1 MNHNS, CDR2 SASEGT. The CDR3 consists of 13 residues. V shed 3 bases and J shed 10 bases, with 13 bases lying between them. CDR3 DNA sequence: TGTGCCAGCAGTGATACACCCAGAAGAGAGCAGTTCTTC. Translation gives CASSDTPRREQFF.

The V call is TRBV7-3, the J call TRBJ2-7; D is perhaps TRBD1 (6 bases). The CDR3 has 15 residues. Trimming left V 5 bases short and J 0 bases short, with 14 bases between. CDR1 and CDR2 (germline): SGHTA, FQGTGA. The CDR3 sequence: CASSPLGGSSYEQYF. The CDR3 DNA follows: TGTGCCAGCAGCCCCCTAGGGGGATCCTCCTACGAGCAGTACTTC.

About this clone: Different DNA sequences within this sample yield the same CDR3. The V gene is TRBV9, the J gene TRBJ2-7; 10 bases are shared with TRBD1. This CDR3 is 14 amino acids long. CDR1 is SGDLS, CDR2 YYNGEE, per germline. After removal of 4 bases from V and 2 bases from J, the junction contained 3 bases not matched to a gene. In DNA form, the CDR3 reads TGTGCCAGCAGCCCAGGACAGGGGGCCTACGAGCAGTACTTC. This sequence encodes CASSPGQGAYEQYF. Combining the CDR3 with reference TRBV9 and TRBJ2-7 gives the whole variable domain DSGVTQTPKHLITATGQRVTLRCSPRSGDLSVYWYQQSLDQGLQFLIQYYNGEERAKGNILERFSAQQFPDLHSELNLSSLELGDSALYFCASSPGQGAYEQYFGPGTRLTVT.

The gene calls are TRBV28 and TRBJ1-5; D unclear. This CDR3 is built from 13 residues. CDR1 MDHEN and CDR2 SYDVKM come from the germline V gene. The germline V and J ends were trimmed by 5 bases and 7 bases, with 12 bases remaining between them. The CDR3 sequence: CASSLRQDQPQHF. The DNA of the CDR3 is TGTGCCAGCAGTCTCCGACAAGACCAGCCCCAGCATTTT.

This clone was picked up a small number of times. The rearrangement joins TRBV7-2 to TRBJ1-2; no definite D call. There are 14 residues in the CDR3. Trimming cost V 1 base and J 4 bases, with 10 bases left between them. Germline V gene sequence: CDR1 SGHTA, CDR2 FQGNSA. The chain's CDR3 is CASSLGRHTYGYTF. The CDR3 DNA reads as TGTGCCAGCAGCTTAGGTAGACATACCTATGGCTACACCTTC.

The chain employs TRBV7-6 and TRBJ1-1, with D possibly matching TRBD1 (5 bases). Trimming shortened V by 5 bases and J by 6 bases, and 13 bases separated the two germline ends. The CDR3 runs to 13 residues. Germline V gene lookup returns CDR1 SGHVS and CDR2 FNYEAQ. CDR3 sequence reads: CASSLGGSAEAFF. CDR3 bases: TGTGCCAGCAGCCTGGGGGGGTCGGCTGAAGCTTTCTTT.

This clone was detected once. The V call is TRBV9, the J call TRBJ2-2; TRBD2 matches at 10 bases. CDR1 is SGDLS, CDR2 YYNGEE, per germline. The CDR3 totals 17 residues. V trimming: 4 bases; J trimming: 4 bases; junction bases outside the gene matches: 10. For the CDR3, the DNA is TGTGCCAGCAGCACACGGGCTAGCGGGGGCCGCACCGGGGAGCTGTTTTTT. Translated: CASSTRASGGRTGELFF.

The sample holds one count of this clone. The gene calls are TRBV27 and TRBJ1-5; D unresolved. Germline V gene sequence: CDR1 MNHEY, CDR2 SMNVEV (reference sequence). The CDR3 is 14 amino acids. Between the trimmed V and J ends, which lost 10 bases and 0 bases, there was a span of 13 bases. This CDR3 reads CATNDGYSNQPQHF. DNA for the CDR3: TGTGCCACCAACGACGGGTATAGCAATCAGCCCCAGCATTTT.

V and J are TRBV9 and TRBJ1-1; no clear D. The length of the CDR3 is 16 residues. V was pared by 3 bases and J by 6 bases, with 21 bases between. CDR1 and CDR2 (germline): SGDLS, YYNGEE. CDR3 DNA: TGTGCCAGCAGCGAACATCGGGATTTCAGGAGTCCTGAAGCTTTCTTT. This encodes CASSEHRDFRSPEAFF.

This rearrangement joins TRBV19 to TRBJ1-6; no clear D gene. The ends were cut back, 7 bases at V and 11 bases at J, with 18 bases in the middle. This CDR3 contains 14 residues. From germline, CDR1 is LNHDA and CDR2 SQIVND (reference sequence). The CDR3 sequence: CASNMAPGGTPLHF. CDR3 nucleotide sequence: TGTGCCAGTAATATGGCCCCTGGAGGAACACCCCTCCACTTT.

The chain uses TRBV18 and TRBJ1-1, with TRBD1 matching 7 bases. The CDR3 has 16 residues. Germline CDR1 and CDR2: KGHSH and LQKENI. The junction had 8 bases not matched to a gene; V was cut back by 3 bases and J by 1 base. This CDR3 reads CASSPVSKGANTEAFF. CDR3 sequence (DNA): TGTGCCAGCTCACCGGTTAGCAAGGGGGCGAACACTGAAGCTTTCTTT. Full variable domain (missing parts from reference TRBV18 and TRBJ1-1): NAGVMQNPRHLVRRRGQEARLRCSPMKGHSHVYWYRQLPEEGLKFMVYLQKENIIDESGMPKERFSAEFPKEGPSILRIQQVVRGDSAAYFCASSPVSKGANTEAFFGQGTRLTVV.

The chain joins TRBV5-4 to TRBJ2-5; 8 bases line up with TRBD1. Germline values: CDR1 SGHNT, CDR2 YYREEE (reference sequence). The CDR3 contains 16 residues. V dropped 4 bases and J dropped 1; count of bases not matched to a gene: 9. The CDR3 region has the DNA TGTGCCAGCAGCACCGACAGGGGAGTGGGCCAAGAGACCCAGTACTTC. This translates into CASSTDRGVGQETQYF.

The gene calls are TRBV11-3 and TRBJ2-7; D is perhaps TRBD1 (5 bases). Germline lookup yields CDR1 SGHNT and CDR2 YENEEA. The CDR3 loop spans 16 amino acids. V lost 1 base to trimming and J lost 5 bases, with 18 bases between them. The CDR3 DNA is TGTGCCAGCAGCTTAGGTACTCCATGGGGCATCCACGAGCAGTACTTC. As protein: CASSLGTPWGIHEQYF.

This clone was counted a single time. The CDR3 here is CASSVGLAGMNGELFF. The CDR3 coding sequence is TGTGCCAGCAGCGTAGGGCTAGCGGGGATGAACGGGGAGCTGTTTTTT. V is TRBV9 and J is TRBJ2-2; 9 bases align to TRBD2. CDR1 and CDR2 from the germline V gene are SGDLS and YYNGEE. There are 16 residues in the CDR3. V shed 0 bases, J shed 7 bases, and the junction held 7 bases outside the gene matches.

The CDR3 protein is CAISESLVFGNQPQHF. The CDR3 DNA reads as TGTGCCATCAGTGAGTCGTTAGTGTTTGGCAATCAGCCCCAGCATTTT. The chain is built from TRBV10-3 and TRBJ1-5; no firm D call. V shed 0 bases and J shed 2 bases, with 11 bases lying between them. Germline CDR1 ENHRY, CDR2 SYGVKD. This CDR3 is 16 amino acids long.

The chain combines TRBV11-2 with TRBJ2-7; D unclear. From germline, CDR1 is SGHAT and CDR2 FQNNGV. V dropped 0 bases and J dropped 6 bases, with 6 bases sitting between them. The CDR3 sequence is 12 residues long. The CDR3 coding sequence is TGTGCCAGCAGCTTAGATTTTAGCGAGCAGTACTTC. Amino acids: CASSLDFSEQYF.

This rearrangement joins TRBV5-1 to TRBJ2-7, with 12 bases matching TRBD2. The CDR3 has 16 amino acids. Germline V gives CDR1 SGHRS, CDR2 YFSETQ. The J segment lost 5 bases and the V segment lost 4 bases, leaving 10 bases of the junction unmatched. The CDR3 loop is CASSVPPSGGVDEQYF. Written as DNA, the CDR3 is TGCGCCAGCAGCGTCCCCCCTAGCGGGGGGGTGGACGAGCAGTACTTC.

V and J are TRBV7-2 and TRBJ1-2; TRBD1 matches 8 bases. Unmatched junction bases numbered 5, after V lost 4 bases and J lost 4 bases. Germline CDR1 and CDR2: SGHTA and FQGNSA. The CDR3 contains 14 residues. The CDR3 loop reads CASSSSTGVYGYTF. In DNA form, the CDR3 reads TGTGCCAGCAGCTCCTCGACAGGGGTCTATGGCTACACCTTC.

The V call is TRBV7-2, the J call TRBJ1-3, with 7 bases that match TRBD1. Germline loops: CDR1 SGHTA, CDR2 FQGNSA. V shed 5 bases and J 0 bases; nucleotides not matched to a gene: 4. This CDR3 contains 15 residues. CDR3 in amino acids: CASSRTGVSGNTIYF. The CDR3 nucleotides read TGTGCCAGCAGCAGAACAGGGGTCTCTGGAAACACCATATATTTT.

This sequence joins TRBV19 and TRBJ2-5; D not certain. The germline V gene encodes CDR1 LNHDA and CDR2 SQIVND (reference sequence). Trimming removed 5 bases from V and 2 bases from J, with 6 bases in between. The CDR3 runs to 12 residues. The CDR3 sequence: CASSYNQETQYF. CDR3 DNA sequence: TGTGCCAGTAGTTACAATCAAGAGACCCAGTACTTC.

This chain joins TRBV2 and TRBJ1-2; maybe TRBD1 (5 bases). V shed 7 bases and J shed 5 bases, with 14 bases lying between them. The CDR3 sequence is 13 residues long. CDR1 SNHLY and CDR2 FYNNEI come from the germline V gene. This CDR3 is CASTSGARYGYTF. The CDR3, as DNA: TGTGCCAGCACTTCTGGGGCTCGTTATGGCTACACCTTC.

The V gene is TRBV7-9, the J gene TRBJ1-4; weak D call: TRBD1 (5 bases). The CDR3 is 14 residues long. V was clipped by 2 bases and J by 6 bases, with 10 bases between them. Per germline, CDR1 SEHNR and CDR2 FQNEAQ (reference sequence). CDR3 DNA sequence: TGTGCCAGCAGCTTACCCCAGGGTTATGAAAAACTGTTTTTT. It codes for CASSLPQGYEKLFF.

The V and J genes are TRBV7-2 and TRBJ1-5, with D perhaps matching TRBD1 (6 bases). The CDR3 extends over 14 amino acids. Trimming removed 5 bases at V and 7 bases at J, with 15 bases between. Germline V lookup: CDR1 SGHTA, CDR2 FQGNSA. The CDR3 sequence is CASSPRTDRQPQHF. CDR3 nucleotide sequence: TGTGCCAGCAGCCCGCGGACAGATAGACAGCCCCAGCATTTT.